Here is one T cell receptor (beta chain) with its context. The data derive from a study of blood T cell repertoires in COVID-19. Overall study context: COVID-19 samples from acute and convalescent phases originated in the United States, Italy and Spain. The cDNA or gDNA used as material had been derived from T cells, B-cell-depleted T cells, or PBMCs.

The CDR3 spans 15 residues. CDR1 MDHEN and CDR2 SYDVKM come from the germline V gene. Deletions cut 7 bases from V and 0 bases from J, with 14 bases between. In the original processing: Estimation of nucleated cell counts was performed using reference gene primer amplification. The table came from immunoSEQ multiplex PCR; TCRdb's copy has only in-frame clones and leaves some out. The V and J calls and the clone size are those of that table, but D and trimming were determined from the DNA. The sample contains a few hundred thousand clones, more than 65% of which appear only once. This receptor was obtained from a human donor with acute or convalescent COVID-19. The donor label of this sample is uncertain. Specimen: peripheral blood. This chain connects TRBV28 to TRBJ2-3; D gene uncertain. The CDR3: CASKADLTSTDTQYF. The CDR3 DNA sequence: TGTGCCAGCAAGGCAGACTTAACTAGCACAGATACGCAGTATTTT.